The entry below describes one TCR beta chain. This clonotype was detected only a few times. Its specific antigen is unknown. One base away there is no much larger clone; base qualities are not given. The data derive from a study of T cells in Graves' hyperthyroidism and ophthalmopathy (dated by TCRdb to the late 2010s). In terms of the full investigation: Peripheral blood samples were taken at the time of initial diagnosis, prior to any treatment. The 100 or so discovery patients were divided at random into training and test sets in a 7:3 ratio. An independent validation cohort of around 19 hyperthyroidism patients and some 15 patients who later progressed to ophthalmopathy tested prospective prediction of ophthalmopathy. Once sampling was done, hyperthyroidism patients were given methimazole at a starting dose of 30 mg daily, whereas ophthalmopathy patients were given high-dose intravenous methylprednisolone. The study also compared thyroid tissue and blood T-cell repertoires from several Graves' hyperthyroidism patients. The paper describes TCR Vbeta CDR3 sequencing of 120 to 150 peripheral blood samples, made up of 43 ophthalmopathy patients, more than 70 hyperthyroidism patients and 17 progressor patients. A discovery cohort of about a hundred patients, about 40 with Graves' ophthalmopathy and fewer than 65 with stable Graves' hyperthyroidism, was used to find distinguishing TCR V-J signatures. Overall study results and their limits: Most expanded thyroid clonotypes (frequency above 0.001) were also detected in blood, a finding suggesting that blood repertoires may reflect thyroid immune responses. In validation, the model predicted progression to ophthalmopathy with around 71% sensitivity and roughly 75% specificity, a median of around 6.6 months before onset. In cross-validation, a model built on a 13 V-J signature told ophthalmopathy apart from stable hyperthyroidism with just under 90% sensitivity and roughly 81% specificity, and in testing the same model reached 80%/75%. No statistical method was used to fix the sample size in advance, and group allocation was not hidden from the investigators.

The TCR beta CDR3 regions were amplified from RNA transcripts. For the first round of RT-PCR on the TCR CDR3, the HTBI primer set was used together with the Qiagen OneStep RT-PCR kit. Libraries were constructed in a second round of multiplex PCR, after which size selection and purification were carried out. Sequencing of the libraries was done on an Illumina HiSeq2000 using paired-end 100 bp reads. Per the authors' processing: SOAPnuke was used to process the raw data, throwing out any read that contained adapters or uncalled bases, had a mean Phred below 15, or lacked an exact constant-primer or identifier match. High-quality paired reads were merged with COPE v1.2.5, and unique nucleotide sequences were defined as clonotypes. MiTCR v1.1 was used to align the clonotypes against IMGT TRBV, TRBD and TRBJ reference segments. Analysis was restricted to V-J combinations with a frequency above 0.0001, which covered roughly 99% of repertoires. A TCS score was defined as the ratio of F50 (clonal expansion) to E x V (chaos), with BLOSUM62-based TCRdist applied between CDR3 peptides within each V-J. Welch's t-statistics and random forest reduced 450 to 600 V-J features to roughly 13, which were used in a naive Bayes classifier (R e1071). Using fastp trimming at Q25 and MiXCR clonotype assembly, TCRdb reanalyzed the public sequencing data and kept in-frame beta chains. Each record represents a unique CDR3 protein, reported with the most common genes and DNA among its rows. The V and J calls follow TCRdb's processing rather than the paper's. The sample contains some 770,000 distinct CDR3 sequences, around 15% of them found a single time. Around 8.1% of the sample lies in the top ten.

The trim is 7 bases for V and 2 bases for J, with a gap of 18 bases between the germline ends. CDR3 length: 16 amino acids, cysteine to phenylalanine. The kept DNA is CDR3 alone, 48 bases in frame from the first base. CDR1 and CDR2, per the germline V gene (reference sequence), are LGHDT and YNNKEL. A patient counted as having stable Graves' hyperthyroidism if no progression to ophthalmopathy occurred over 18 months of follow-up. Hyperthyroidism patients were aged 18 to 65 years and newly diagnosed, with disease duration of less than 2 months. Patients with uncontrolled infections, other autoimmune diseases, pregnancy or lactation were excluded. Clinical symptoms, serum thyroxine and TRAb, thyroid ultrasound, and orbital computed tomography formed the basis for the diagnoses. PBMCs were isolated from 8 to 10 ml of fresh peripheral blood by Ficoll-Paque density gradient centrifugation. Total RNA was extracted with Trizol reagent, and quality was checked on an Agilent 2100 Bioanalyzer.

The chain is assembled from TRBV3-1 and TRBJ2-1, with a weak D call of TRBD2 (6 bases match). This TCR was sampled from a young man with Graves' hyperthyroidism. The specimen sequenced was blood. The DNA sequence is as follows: TGTGCCAGCAACCCGCGACGGGAGACCGCCTACAATGAGCAGTTCTTC. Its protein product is CASNPRRETAYNEQFF.